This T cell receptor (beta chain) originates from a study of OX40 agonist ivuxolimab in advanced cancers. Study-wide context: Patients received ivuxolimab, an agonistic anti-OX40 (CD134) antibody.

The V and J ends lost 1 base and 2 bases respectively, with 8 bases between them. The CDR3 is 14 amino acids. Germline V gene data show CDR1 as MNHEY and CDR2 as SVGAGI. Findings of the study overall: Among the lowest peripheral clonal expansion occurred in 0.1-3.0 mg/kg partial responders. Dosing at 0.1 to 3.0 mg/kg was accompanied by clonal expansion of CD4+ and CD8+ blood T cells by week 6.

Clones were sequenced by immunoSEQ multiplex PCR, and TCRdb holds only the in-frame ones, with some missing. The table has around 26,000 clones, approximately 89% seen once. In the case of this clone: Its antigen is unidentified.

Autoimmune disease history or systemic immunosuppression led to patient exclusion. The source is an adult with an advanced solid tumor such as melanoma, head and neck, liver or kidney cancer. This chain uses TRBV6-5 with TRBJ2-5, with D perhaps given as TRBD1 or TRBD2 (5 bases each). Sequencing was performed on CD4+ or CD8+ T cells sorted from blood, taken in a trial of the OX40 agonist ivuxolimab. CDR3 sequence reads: CASSYWGRQETQYF. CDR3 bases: TGTGCCAGCAGTTACTGGGGACGGCAAGAGACCCAGTACTTC.